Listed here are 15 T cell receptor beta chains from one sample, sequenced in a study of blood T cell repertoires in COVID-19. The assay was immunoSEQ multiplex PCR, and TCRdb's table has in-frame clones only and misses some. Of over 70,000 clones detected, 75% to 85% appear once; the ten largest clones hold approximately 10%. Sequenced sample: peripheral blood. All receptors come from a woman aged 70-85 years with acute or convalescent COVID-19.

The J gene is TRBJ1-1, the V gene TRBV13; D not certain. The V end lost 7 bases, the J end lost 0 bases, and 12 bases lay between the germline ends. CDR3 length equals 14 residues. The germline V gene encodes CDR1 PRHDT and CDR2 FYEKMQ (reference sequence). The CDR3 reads CASTRRLMNTEAFF. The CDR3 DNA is TGTGCCAGCACCCGGAGATTAATGAACACTGAAGCTTTCTTT.

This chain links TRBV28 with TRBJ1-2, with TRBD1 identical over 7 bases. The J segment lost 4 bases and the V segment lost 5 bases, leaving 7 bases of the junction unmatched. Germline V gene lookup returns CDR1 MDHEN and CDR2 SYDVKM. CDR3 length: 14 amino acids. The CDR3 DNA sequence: TGTGCCAGCAGTACAGAGACAGGGTCCTATGGCTACACCTTC. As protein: CASSTETGSYGYTF.

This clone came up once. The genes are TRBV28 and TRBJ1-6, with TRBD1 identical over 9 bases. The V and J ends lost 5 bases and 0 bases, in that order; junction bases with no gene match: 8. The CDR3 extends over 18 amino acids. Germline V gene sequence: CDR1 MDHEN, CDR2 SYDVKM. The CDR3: CASSSGQGSGSYNSPLHF. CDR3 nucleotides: TGTGCCAGCAGTAGTGGACAGGGGAGTGGCTCCTATAATTCACCCCTCCACTTT. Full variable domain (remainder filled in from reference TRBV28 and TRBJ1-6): DVKVTQSSRYLVKRTGEKVFLECVQDMDHENMFWYRQDPGLGLRLIYFSYDVKMKEKGDIPEGYSVSREKKERFSLILESASTNQTSMYLCASSSGQGSGSYNSPLHFGNGTRLTVT.

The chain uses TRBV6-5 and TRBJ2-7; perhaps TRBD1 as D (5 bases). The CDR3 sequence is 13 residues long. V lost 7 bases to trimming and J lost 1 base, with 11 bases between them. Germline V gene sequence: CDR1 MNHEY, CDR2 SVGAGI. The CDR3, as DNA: TGTGCCAGCATCCAGGGTAGGTCCTACGAGCAGTACTTC. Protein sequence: CASIQGRSYEQYF.

The CDR3 bases are TGTGCCATCAGTGAGTCGCAGGAGGGGAACTATGGCTACACCTTC. Translation gives CAISESQEGNYGYTF. This chain uses TRBV10-3 with TRBJ1-2, with a possible D match to TRBD1 (5 bases). The CDR3 totals 15 residues. Germline CDR1 and CDR2: ENHRY and SYGVKD. Deletions cut 0 bases from V and 2 bases from J, with 10 bases between.

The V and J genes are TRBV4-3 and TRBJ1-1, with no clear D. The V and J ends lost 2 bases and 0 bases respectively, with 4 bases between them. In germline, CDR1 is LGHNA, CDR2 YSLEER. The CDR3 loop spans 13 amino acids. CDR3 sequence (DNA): TGCGCCAGCAGCCAACTAATGAACACTGAAGCTTTCTTT. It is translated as CASSQLMNTEAFF.

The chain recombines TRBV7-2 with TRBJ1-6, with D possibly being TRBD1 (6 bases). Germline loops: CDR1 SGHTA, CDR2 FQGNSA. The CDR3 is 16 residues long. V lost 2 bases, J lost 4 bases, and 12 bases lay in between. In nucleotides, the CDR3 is TGTGCCAGCAGCTTAATGGGGGCATTTTATAATTCACCCCTCCACTTT. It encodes CASSLMGAFYNSPLHF. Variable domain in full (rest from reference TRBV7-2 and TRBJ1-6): GAGVSQSPSNKVTEKGKDVELRCDPISGHTALYWYRQSLGQGLEFLIYFQGNSAPDKSGLPSDRFSAERTGGSVSTLTIQRTQQEDSAVYLCASSLMGAFYNSPLHFGNGTRLTVT.

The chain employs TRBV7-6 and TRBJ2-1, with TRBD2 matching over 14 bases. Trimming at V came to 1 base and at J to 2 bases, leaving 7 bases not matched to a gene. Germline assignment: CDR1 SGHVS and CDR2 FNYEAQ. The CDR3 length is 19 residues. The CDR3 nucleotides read TGTGCCAGCAGCTTAGGACTAGCGGGAGGGCCTCTCCCCTACAATGAGCAGTTCTTC. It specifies CASSLGLAGGPLPYNEQFF.

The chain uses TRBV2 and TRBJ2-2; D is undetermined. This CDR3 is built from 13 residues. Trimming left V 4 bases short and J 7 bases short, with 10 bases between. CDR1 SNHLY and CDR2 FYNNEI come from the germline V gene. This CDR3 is CASSVEAIGELFF. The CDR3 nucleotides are TGTGCCAGCAGTGTAGAGGCGATCGGGGAGCTGTTTTTT.

For the CDR3, the DNA is TGTGCCAGCAGCGTAGGGGGACAGGGAATCTATGGCTACACCTTC. Its protein is CASSVGGQGIYGYTF. The chain carries TRBV9 and TRBJ1-2, with TRBD1 identical over 9 bases. The germline CDR1 and CDR2 sequences are SGDLS and YYNGEE. The CDR3 sequence is 15 residues long. The V gene end was trimmed by 0 bases and the J gene end by 4 bases; junction bases not matched to a gene: 4.

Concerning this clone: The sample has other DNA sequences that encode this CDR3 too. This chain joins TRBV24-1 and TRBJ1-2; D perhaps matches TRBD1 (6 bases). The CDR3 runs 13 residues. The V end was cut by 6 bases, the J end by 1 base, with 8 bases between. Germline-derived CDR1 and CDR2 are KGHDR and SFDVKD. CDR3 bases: TGTGCCACCAGTTCGGACAGTAACTATGGCTACACCTTC. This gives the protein CATSSDSNYGYTF.

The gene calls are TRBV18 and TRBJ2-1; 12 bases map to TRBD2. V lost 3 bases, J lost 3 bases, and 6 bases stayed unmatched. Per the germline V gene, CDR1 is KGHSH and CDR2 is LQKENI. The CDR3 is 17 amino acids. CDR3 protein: CASSPPTSGGVYNEQFF. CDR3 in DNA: TGTGCCAGCTCACCTCCGACTAGCGGGGGCGTCTACAATGAGCAGTTCTTC.

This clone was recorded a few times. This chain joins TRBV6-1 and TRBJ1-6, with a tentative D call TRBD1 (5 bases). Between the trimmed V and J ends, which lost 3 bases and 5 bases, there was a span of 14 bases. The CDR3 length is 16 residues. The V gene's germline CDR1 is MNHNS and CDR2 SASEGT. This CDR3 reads CASSEGFKTDNSPLHF. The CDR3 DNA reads TGTGCCAGCAGTGAGGGATTTAAGACAGATAATTCACCCCTCCACTTT.

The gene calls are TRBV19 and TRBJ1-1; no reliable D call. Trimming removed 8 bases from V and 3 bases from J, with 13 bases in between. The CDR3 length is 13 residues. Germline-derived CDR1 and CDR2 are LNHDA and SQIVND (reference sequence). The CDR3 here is CASSGIYYTEAFF. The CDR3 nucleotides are TGTGCCAGTTCGGGTATATACTACACTGAAGCTTTCTTT.

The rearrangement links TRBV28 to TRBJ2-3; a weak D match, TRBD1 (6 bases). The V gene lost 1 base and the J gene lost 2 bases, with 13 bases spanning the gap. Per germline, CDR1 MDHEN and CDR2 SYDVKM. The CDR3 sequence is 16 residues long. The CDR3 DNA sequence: TGTGCCAGCAGTTTATTTTGGGGGCCGACCACAGATACGCAGTATTTT. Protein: CASSLFWGPTTDTQYF. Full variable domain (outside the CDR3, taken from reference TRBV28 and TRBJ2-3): DVKVTQSSRYLVKRTGEKVFLECVQDMDHENMFWYRQDPGLGLRLIYFSYDVKMKEKGDIPEGYSVSREKKERFSLILESASTNQTSMYLCASSLFWGPTTDTQYFGPGTRLTVL.